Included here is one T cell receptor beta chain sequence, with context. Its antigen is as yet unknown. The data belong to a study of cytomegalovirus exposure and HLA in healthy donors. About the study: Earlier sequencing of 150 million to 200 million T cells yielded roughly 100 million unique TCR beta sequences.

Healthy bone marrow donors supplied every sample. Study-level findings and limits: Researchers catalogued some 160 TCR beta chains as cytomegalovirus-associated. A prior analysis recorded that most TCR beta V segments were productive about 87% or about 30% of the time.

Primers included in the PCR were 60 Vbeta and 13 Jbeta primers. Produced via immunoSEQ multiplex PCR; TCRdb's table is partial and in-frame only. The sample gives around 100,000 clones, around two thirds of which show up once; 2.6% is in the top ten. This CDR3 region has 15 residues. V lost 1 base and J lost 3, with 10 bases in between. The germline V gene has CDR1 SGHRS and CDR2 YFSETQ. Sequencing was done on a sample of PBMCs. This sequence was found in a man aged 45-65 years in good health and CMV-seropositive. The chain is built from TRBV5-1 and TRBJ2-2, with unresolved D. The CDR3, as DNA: TGCGCCAGCAGCTTGAGGCAGGATTACACCGGGGAGCTGTTTTTT. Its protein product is CASSLRQDYTGELFF.